The following is a TCR beta chain sequence with its context. This CDR3 is 14 amino acids long. The germline V gene encodes CDR1 SEHNR and CDR2 FQNEAQ (reference sequence). The V segment lost 5 bases and the J segment 1 base; nucleotides outside the gene matches: 3. Some clones are missing from TCRdb's copy, which holds only in-frame ones; the method was immunoSEQ multiplex PCR. This sample has about 210,000 clones, with 75% to 90% found just once. The record originates from a study of blood T cell repertoires in COVID-19. Sequenced: peripheral blood. This clonotype was sampled from a man aged 40-49 years with acute or convalescent COVID-19. The chain joins TRBV7-9 to TRBJ1-1; 8 bases map to TRBD1. CDR3 in amino acids: CASSIGQGNTEAFF. DNA of the CDR3: TGTGCCAGCAGCATCGGACAGGGGAACACTGAAGCTTTCTTT.